A selection of T cell receptor beta chains follows, all from one sample in a study of blood T cell repertoires in COVID-19. Profiled with immunoSEQ multiplex PCR; TCRdb holds only in-frame clones, not every one. The sample includes more than 85,000 clones, 65% to 90% seen only once; the top ten take 7.9%. Sequenced input: peripheral blood. These receptors were obtained from a woman of 80 years or more with active or convalescent COVID-19. The CDR3 runs from the conserved cysteine through the conserved F or W. The D gene is left open where the match is weak. Expanded clones get a size class; other rows say once, few or many, or leave the size out.

v_call: TRBV9; j_call: TRBJ2-2; clone_size: few; d_call: TRBD2; cdr3_aa: CASSVGPGTSGRAGELFF; cdr3_nt: TGTGCCAGCAGCGTAGGTCCCGGGACTAGCGGGAGGGCCGGGGAGCTGTTTTTT
v_call: TRBV21-1; j_call: TRBJ1-6; clone_size: .; d_call: .; cdr3_aa: CACPLRTVSPLHF; cdr3_nt: TGTGCCTGCCCTTTGAGGACTGTCTCACCCCTCCACTTT
v_call: TRBV2; j_call: TRBJ1-2; clone_size: .; d_call: .; cdr3_aa: CASSGLPGPYGYTF; cdr3_nt: TGTGCCAGCAGTGGGCTCCCAGGGCCCTATGGCTACACCTTC
v_call: TRBV28; j_call: TRBJ2-1; clone_size: few; d_call: .; cdr3_aa: CASSPPSSVEQFF; cdr3_nt: TGTGCCAGCAGTCCTCCGTCTAGCGTTGAGCAGTTCTTC
v_call: TRBV11-2; j_call: TRBJ2-5; clone_size: .; d_call: .; cdr3_aa: CASSLGSGLQTQYF; cdr3_nt: TGTGCCAGCAGCTTAGGGTCCGGGTTGCAGACCCAGTACTTC
v_call: TRBV9; j_call: TRBJ1-2; clone_size: .; d_call: .; cdr3_aa: CASSSQQGNGYTF; cdr3_nt: TGTGCCAGCAGCTCTCAACAGGGAAATGGCTACACCTTC
v_call: TRBV4-1; j_call: TRBJ1-3; clone_size: .; d_call: .; cdr3_aa: CASSQEGFSGNTIYF; cdr3_nt: TGCGCCAGCAGCCAGGAGGGTTTTTCTGGAAACACCATATATTTT
v_call: TRBV3-1/TRBV3-2; j_call: TRBJ2-7; clone_size: .; d_call: TRBD2; cdr3_aa: CASSPLAGGRREQYF; cdr3_nt: TGTGCCAGCAGCCCCTTAGCGGGAGGCCGAAGGGAGCAGTACTTC
v_call: TRBV7-9; j_call: TRBJ2-7; clone_size: .; d_call: TRBD2; cdr3_aa: CASSFTAGTSGGSYEQYF; cdr3_nt: TGTGCCAGCAGCTTTACCGCCGGGACTAGCGGGGGTTCCTACGAGCAGTACTTC
v_call: TRBV20-1; j_call: TRBJ2-7; clone_size: .; d_call: .; cdr3_aa: CSARAGHEQYF; cdr3_nt: TGCAGTGCCCGGGCGGGCCACGAGCAGTACTTC
v_call: TRBV6-5; j_call: TRBJ2-6; clone_size: .; d_call: .; cdr3_aa: CASRATGLGANVLTF; cdr3_nt: TGTGCCAGCAGAGCCACGGGACTTGGGGCCAACGTCCTGACTTTC
v_call: TRBV2; j_call: TRBJ2-5; clone_size: once; d_call: TRBD2; cdr3_aa: CASGMTSGTGTQYF; cdr3_nt: TGTGCCAGCGGTATGACTAGCGGGACGGGGACCCAGTACTTC
v_call: TRBV28; j_call: TRBJ1-2; clone_size: .; d_call: TRBD1; cdr3_aa: CASSTDRGRRYTF; cdr3_nt: TGTGCCAGCAGTACGGACAGGGGGCGCCGCTACACCTTC
v_call: TRBV5-1; j_call: TRBJ2-1; clone_size: .; d_call: TRBD2; cdr3_aa: CASRALLAGGNEQFF; cdr3_nt: TGCGCCAGCAGAGCCTTACTAGCGGGAGGAAATGAGCAGTTCTTC
v_call: TRBV10-1; j_call: TRBJ2-3; clone_size: .; d_call: TRBD1; cdr3_aa: CASSEGGQGTQYF; cdr3_nt: TGCGCCAGCAGTGAAGGGGGACAGGGCACGCAGTATTTT
v_call: TRBV27; j_call: TRBJ2-1; clone_size: .; d_call: TRBD2; cdr3_aa: CASSLGGRQFF; cdr3_nt: TGTGCCAGCAGTTTAGGCGGGAGGCAGTTCTTC
v_call: TRBV5-6; j_call: TRBJ2-7; clone_size: .; d_call: TRBD1; cdr3_aa: CASRGTGGPYEQYF; cdr3_nt: TGTGCCAGCAGAGGGACAGGGGGTCCGTACGAGCAGTACTTC
v_call: TRBV14; j_call: TRBJ2-3; clone_size: .; d_call: TRBD1; cdr3_aa: CASSPRTGGRTDTQYF; cdr3_nt: TGTGCCAGCAGCCCAAGGACAGGGGGTCGCACAGATACGCAGTATTTT
v_call: TRBV9; j_call: TRBJ2-7; clone_size: .; d_call: .; cdr3_aa: CASSGFSAPVGEQYF; cdr3_nt: TGTGCCAGCAGCGGATTCAGCGCTCCCGTGGGTGAGCAGTACTTC
v_call: TRBV7-3; j_call: TRBJ2-1; clone_size: once; d_call: TRBD1; cdr3_aa: CASSGGTGPLSSYNEQFF; cdr3_nt: TGTGCCAGCAGTGGCGGGACAGGGCCCCTAAGCTCCTACAATGAGCAGTTCTTC
v_call: TRBV7-6; j_call: TRBJ1-2; clone_size: .; d_call: TRBD1; cdr3_aa: CASSLGSPGDRPYF; cdr3_nt: TGTGCCAGCAGCTTAGGTAGCCCGGGGGACAGGCCTTACTTC
v_call: TRBV2; j_call: TRBJ2-7; clone_size: .; d_call: TRBD2; cdr3_aa: CGGRGRHEQYF; cdr3_nt: TGTGGCGGGAGGGGTCGACACGAGCAGTACTTC
v_call: TRBV20-1; j_call: TRBJ1-2; clone_size: .; d_call: .; cdr3_aa: CSARTSRGYTF; cdr3_nt: TGCAGTGCTAGAACTTCCCGGGGCTACACCTTC
v_call: TRBV7-3; j_call: TRBJ2-1; clone_size: .; d_call: TRBD1; cdr3_aa: CASSIYQGASSYNEQFF; cdr3_nt: TGTGCCAGCAGCATATATCAGGGGGCCAGCTCCTACAATGAGCAGTTCTTC
v_call: TRBV19; j_call: TRBJ1-6; clone_size: .; d_call: .; cdr3_aa: CASSVRADNSPLHF; cdr3_nt: TGTGCCAGTAGTGTCAGGGCGGATAATTCACCCCTCCACTTT
v_call: TRBV9; j_call: TRBJ2-2; clone_size: .; d_call: TRBD2; cdr3_aa: CASSVAPSGTTGELFF; cdr3_nt: TGTGCCAGCAGCGTAGCTCCTAGCGGGACCACCGGGGAGCTGTTTTTT
v_call: TRBV7-2; j_call: TRBJ1-6; clone_size: .; d_call: .; cdr3_aa: CASSPLVSGNSPLHF; cdr3_nt: TGTGCCAGCAGCCCGCTAGTGTCGGGGAATTCACCCCTCCACTTT
v_call: TRBV9; j_call: TRBJ1-4; clone_size: .; d_call: TRBD1; cdr3_aa: CASSVSGQFNEKLFF; cdr3_nt: TGTGCCAGCAGCGTTTCGGGACAGTTTAATGAAAAACTGTTTTTT
v_call: TRBV6-5; j_call: TRBJ2-1; clone_size: .; d_call: TRBD2; cdr3_aa: CASSLGLAPYNEQFF; cdr3_nt: TGTGCCAGCAGTTTGGGACTAGCGCCTTACAATGAGCAGTTCTTC
v_call: TRBV2; j_call: TRBJ2-7; clone_size: .; d_call: TRBD1; cdr3_aa: CASSVQLGQGREQYF; cdr3_nt: TGTGCCAGCAGTGTCCAATTGGGACAGGGTCGCGAGCAGTACTTC
v_call: TRBV5-1; j_call: TRBJ1-1; clone_size: few; d_call: .; cdr3_aa: CASSLHIDTEAFF; cdr3_nt: TGCGCCAGCAGCTTACACATTGACACTGAAGCTTTCTTT
v_call: TRBV27; j_call: TRBJ1-5; clone_size: .; d_call: TRBD1; cdr3_aa: CASSLGGRVGQGLLQPQHF; cdr3_nt: TGTGCCAGCAGTTTAGGGGGTAGGGTAGGACAGGGGCTCTTGCAGCCCCAGCATTTT
v_call: TRBV5-1; j_call: TRBJ2-1; clone_size: .; d_call: TRBD1; cdr3_aa: CASSLDGTGGYNEQFF; cdr3_nt: TGCGCCAGCAGCTTGGACGGGACAGGGGGTTACAATGAGCAGTTCTTC
v_call: TRBV4-1; j_call: TRBJ2-5; clone_size: .; d_call: .; cdr3_aa: CASSQDPDTIQETQYF; cdr3_nt: TGCGCCAGCAGCCAAGACCCCGACACGATCCAAGAGACCCAGTACTTC
v_call: TRBV5-1; j_call: TRBJ2-1; clone_size: .; d_call: TRBD2; cdr3_aa: CASSPRLAGDNEQFF; cdr3_nt: TGCGCCAGCAGTCCTCGACTAGCGGGAGACAATGAGCAGTTCTTC
v_call: TRBV28; j_call: TRBJ1-1; clone_size: .; d_call: .; cdr3_aa: CASRRPGDTEAFF; cdr3_nt: TGTGCCAGCAGGCGTCCAGGGGACACTGAAGCTTTCTTT
v_call: TRBV3-1/TRBV3-2; j_call: TRBJ2-1; clone_size: .; d_call: .; cdr3_aa: CASSQGRHNEQFF; cdr3_nt: TGTGCCAGCAGCCAAGGGAGGCACAATGAGCAGTTCTTC
v_call: TRBV19; j_call: TRBJ2-1; clone_size: .; d_call: .; cdr3_aa: CASSAPGLHYNEQFF; cdr3_nt: TGTGCCAGTAGTGCTCCGGGACTGCACTACAATGAGCAGTTCTTC
v_call: TRBV7-3; j_call: TRBJ2-3; clone_size: .; d_call: TRBD2; cdr3_aa: CASSSGTSGDTQYF; cdr3_nt: TGTGCCAGCAGCTCCGGGACTAGCGGGGATACGCAGTATTTT
v_call: TRBV9; j_call: TRBJ2-1; clone_size: .; d_call: .; cdr3_aa: CASSVYSEAEQFF; cdr3_nt: TGTGCCAGCAGCGTATATTCGGAGGCCGAGCAGTTCTTC
v_call: TRBV10-2; j_call: TRBJ1-3; clone_size: .; d_call: .; cdr3_aa: CASSALRDSGNTIYF; cdr3_nt: TGCGCCAGCAGTGCCCTTCGAGACTCTGGAAACACCATATATTTT
v_call: TRBV9; j_call: TRBJ2-5; clone_size: .; d_call: .; cdr3_aa: CASSVGTKQETQYF; cdr3_nt: TGTGCCAGCAGCGTGGGGACAAAGCAAGAGACCCAGTACTTC
v_call: TRBV6-5; j_call: TRBJ2-7; clone_size: .; d_call: .; cdr3_aa: CATGNYEQYF; cdr3_nt: TGTGCCACCGGTAATTACGAGCAGTACTTC
v_call: TRBV18; j_call: TRBJ1-5; clone_size: .; d_call: TRBD1; cdr3_aa: CASSPTGNQPQHF; cdr3_nt: TGTGCCAGCTCACCGACAGGGAATCAGCCCCAGCATTTT
v_call: TRBV9; j_call: TRBJ2-7; clone_size: large; d_call: TRBD2; cdr3_aa: CASSAATSGSYEQYF; cdr3_nt: TGTGCCAGCAGCGCTGCGACTAGCGGCTCCTACGAGCAGTACTTC
v_call: TRBV28; j_call: TRBJ1-1; clone_size: .; d_call: .; cdr3_aa: CASSPPSVFSTEAFF; cdr3_nt: TGTGCCAGCAGTCCACCCTCGGTCTTTTCCACTGAAGCTTTCTTT
v_call: TRBV19; j_call: TRBJ2-7; clone_size: once; d_call: .; cdr3_aa: CASATGRLYEQYF; cdr3_nt: TGTGCCAGTGCAACAGGGCGGCTCTACGAGCAGTACTTC